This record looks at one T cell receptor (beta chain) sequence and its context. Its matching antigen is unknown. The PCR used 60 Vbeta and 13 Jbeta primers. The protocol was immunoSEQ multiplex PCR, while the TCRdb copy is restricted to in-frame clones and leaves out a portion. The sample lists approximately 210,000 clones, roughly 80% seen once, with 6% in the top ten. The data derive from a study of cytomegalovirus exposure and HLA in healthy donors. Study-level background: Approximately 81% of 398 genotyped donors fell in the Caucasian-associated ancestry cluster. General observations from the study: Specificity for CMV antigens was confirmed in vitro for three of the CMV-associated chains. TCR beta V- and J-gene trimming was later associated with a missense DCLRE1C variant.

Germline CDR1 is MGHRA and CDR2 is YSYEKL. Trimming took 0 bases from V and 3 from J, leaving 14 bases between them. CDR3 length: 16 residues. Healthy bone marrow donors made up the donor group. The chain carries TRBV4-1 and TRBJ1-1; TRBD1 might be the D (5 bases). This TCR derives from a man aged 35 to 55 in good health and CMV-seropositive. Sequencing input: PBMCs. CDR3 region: CASSQDPDSPYTEAFF. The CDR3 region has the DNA TGCGCCAGCAGCCAAGACCCTGACAGCCCATACACTGAAGCTTTCTTT.